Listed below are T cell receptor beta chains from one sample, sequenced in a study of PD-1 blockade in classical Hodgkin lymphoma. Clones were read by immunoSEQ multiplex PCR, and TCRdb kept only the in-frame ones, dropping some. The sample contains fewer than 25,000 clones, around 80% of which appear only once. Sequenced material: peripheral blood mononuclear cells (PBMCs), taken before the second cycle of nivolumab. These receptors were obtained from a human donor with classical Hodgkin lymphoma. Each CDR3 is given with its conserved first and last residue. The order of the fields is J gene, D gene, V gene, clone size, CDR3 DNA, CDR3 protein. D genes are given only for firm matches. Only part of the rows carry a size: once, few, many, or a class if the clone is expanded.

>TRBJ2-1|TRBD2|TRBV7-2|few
TGTGCCAGCAGCTTAGCAAGGGGGGGACTAGTCGGTGAGCAGTTCTTC
CASSLARGGLVGEQFF
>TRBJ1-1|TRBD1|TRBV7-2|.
TGTGCCAGCAGCTTCGGGGACAGTCGGACTGAAGCTTTCTTT
CASSFGDSRTEAFF
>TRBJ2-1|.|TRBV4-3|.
TGCGCCAGCAGCCAAGATGGGCTAGCTAGCAATGAGCAGTTCTTC
CASSQDGLASNEQFF
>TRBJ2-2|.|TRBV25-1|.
TGTGCCAGCAGTGATTCCGGGAGAAAGACCGGGGAGCTGTTTTTT
CASSDSGRKTGELFF
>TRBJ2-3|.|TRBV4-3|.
TGCGCCAGCAGCCGCGGGACCCCCTCCACAGATACGCAGTATTTT
CASSRGTPSTDTQYF
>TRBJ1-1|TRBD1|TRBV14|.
TGTGCCAGCAGCCAAGGAGGGGGCTCAGCTGAAGCTTTCTTT
CASSQGGGSAEAFF
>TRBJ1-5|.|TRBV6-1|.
TGTGCCAGCTGTTTCGGCGATCAGCCCCAGCATTTT
CASCFGDQPQHF
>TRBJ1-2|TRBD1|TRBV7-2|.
TGTGCCAGCAGCTTCCTCTCGGTGACAGGGGCTAACTATGGCTACACCTTC
CASSFLSVTGANYGYTF
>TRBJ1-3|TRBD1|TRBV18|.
TGTGCCAGCTCACCAGGACAGGGCTCTGGAAACACCATATATTTT
CASSPGQGSGNTIYF
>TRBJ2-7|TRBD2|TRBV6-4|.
TGTGCCAGCAGACTAGCGGCCTACGAGCAGTACTTC
CASRLAAYEQYF
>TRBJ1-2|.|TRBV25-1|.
TGTGCCAGCAGTGGGACGCTCTATGGCTACACCTTC
CASSGTLYGYTF
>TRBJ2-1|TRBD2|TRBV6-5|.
TGTGCCAGCACCCCTAGCGGGGGGGGGTACAATGAGCAGTTCTTC
CASTPSGGGYNEQFF
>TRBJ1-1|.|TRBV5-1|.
TGCGCCAGCAGCTGGGAGATCCAACCCAACACTGAAGCTTTCTTT
CASSWEIQPNTEAFF
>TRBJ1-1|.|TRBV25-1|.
TGTGCCAGCAAAAACGCCCCGAACACTGAAGCTTTCTTT
CASKNAPNTEAFF
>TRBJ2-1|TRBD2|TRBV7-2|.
TGTGCCAGCAGCTTGGATGGCGGGGGGGCCACGAATGAGCAGTTCTTC
CASSLDGGGATNEQFF
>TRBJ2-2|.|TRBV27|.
TGTGCCAGCGGAAAGGTCCCCGGGGAGCTGTTTTTT
CASGKVPGELFF
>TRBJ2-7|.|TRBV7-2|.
TGTGCCAGCAGCTTACTATACGAGCAGTACTTC
CASSLLYEQYF
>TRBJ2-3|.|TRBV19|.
TGTGCCAGTAGTATTAGTTTTCATTGGCGTGATACGCAGTATTTT
CASSISFHWRDTQYF
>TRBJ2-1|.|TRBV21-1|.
TGTGCCAGCAGCACAAAAAGCCGGGACCTAGAGTACAATGAGCAGTTCTTC
CASSTKSRDLEYNEQFF
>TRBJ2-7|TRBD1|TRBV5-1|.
TGCGCCAGCAGGATTTCCGGGACAGGGGACGAGCAGTACTTC
CASRISGTGDEQYF
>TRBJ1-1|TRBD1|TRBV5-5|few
TGTGCCAGCAGCTTGGTGGCCGGGACAGGGGATGCTTTCTTT
CASSLVAGTGDAFF
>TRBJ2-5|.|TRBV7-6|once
TGTGCCAGCAGCCGAGGGTTTAATCAAGAGACCCAGTACTTC
CASSRGFNQETQYF
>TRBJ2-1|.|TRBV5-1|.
TGCGCCAGCCGGACGGAGTTTCTCTCCTACAATGAGCAGTTCTTC
CASRTEFLSYNEQFF
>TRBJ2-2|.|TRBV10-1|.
TGCGCCAGCAGTCTTACAGGGACCGGGGAGCTGTTTTTT
CASSLTGTGELFF
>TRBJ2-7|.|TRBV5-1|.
TGCGCCAGCAGTTCGGTAGGGAAGTTCTACGAGCAGTACTTC
CASSSVGKFYEQYF
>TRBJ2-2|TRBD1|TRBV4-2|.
TGTGCCAGCAGCCAAAACCCGGGACAGGCGGCCGGGGAGCTGTTTTTT
CASSQNPGQAAGELFF
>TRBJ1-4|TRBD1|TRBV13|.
TGTGCCAGCAGCCCGGGACAGGGGCGGACTAATGAAAAACTGTTTTTT
CASSPGQGRTNEKLFF
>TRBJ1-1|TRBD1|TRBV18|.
TGTGCCAGCTCCTGGGACAGATACACTGAAGCTTTCTTT
CASSWDRYTEAFF
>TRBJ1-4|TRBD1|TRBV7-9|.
TGTGCCAGCAGCTTCCACGGACAGGGCCATGAAAAACTGTTTTTT
CASSFHGQGHEKLFF
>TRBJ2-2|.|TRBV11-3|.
TGTGCCAGCAGCTTTTACAGAAACACCGGGGAGCTGTTTTTT
CASSFYRNTGELFF
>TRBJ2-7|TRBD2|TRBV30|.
TGTGCCTGGAGTTGGCGGGGGGGCCACGAGCAGTACTTC
CAWSWRGGHEQYF
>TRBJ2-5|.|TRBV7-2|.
TGTGCCAGCAGCCCACCTGGTGGACAGAGGGAGACCCAGTACTTC
CASSPPGGQRETQYF
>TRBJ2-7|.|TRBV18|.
TGTGCCAGCTCCCTTGCACTCCTCTACGAGCAGTACTTC
CASSLALLYEQYF
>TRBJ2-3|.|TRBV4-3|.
TGCGCCAGCAGCCAAGATTACGGGGGCACAGATACGCAGTATTTT
CASSQDYGGTDTQYF
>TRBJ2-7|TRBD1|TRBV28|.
TGTGCCAGCAGCGACTATGTACCGGGACAGGGGGACGAGCAGTACTTC
CASSDYVPGQGDEQYF
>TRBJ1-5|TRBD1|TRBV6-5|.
TGTGCCAGCAGTTACTCCGGGACAGGGGGTAGTCAGCCCCAGCATTTT
CASSYSGTGGSQPQHF
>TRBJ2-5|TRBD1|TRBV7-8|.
TGTGCCAGCAGCTTAAAGTCCTACAGGGGAAAAGAGACCCAGTACTTC
CASSLKSYRGKETQYF
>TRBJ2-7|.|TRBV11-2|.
TGTGCCAGCAGCTTACGGCTAGCGATCTACGAGCAGTACTTC
CASSLRLAIYEQYF
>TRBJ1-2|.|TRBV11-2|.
TGTGCCAGCAGCTTAGGACGAGGGAACTATGGCTACACCTTC
CASSLGRGNYGYTF
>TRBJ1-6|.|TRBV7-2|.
TGTGCCAGCAGCTTATTAAGGGAAGCACCCCTCCACTTT
CASSLLREAPLHF
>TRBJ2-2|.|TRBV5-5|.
TGTGCCAGCAGCTTGGCGGGCAGTCTGACGAACACCGGGGAGCTGTTTTTT
CASSLAGSLTNTGELFF